The 21 T cell receptor beta chains presented below share a single source sample, sequenced in a study of beta chain features in type 1 diabetes (dated by TCRdb to the late 2010s). Libraries were made using the immunoSEQ multiplex PCR assay. The entire amount of isolated RNA was reverse transcribed using the High Capacity cDNA Reverse Transcription Kit, so the sequenced TCRB transcripts were expressed ones. TCRdb mirrors the immuneACCESS table, restricted to in-frame sequences. Some clones are absent from its copies; in checked studies, under half trace to an unresolved V gene, and the reason for the others is unknown. For this sample the table gives 860,000 or so clones, of which roughly 15% were detected only once. In total, the top ten clones hold 0.02% to 0.025% of the sample. The source material was naive CD4+ T cells from blood. The sample's cell subset or site label, in plain terms: true naive CD4+ T cells. Receptors originate from a woman aged 18-30 years in good health.

In this sample, this clone turned up a few times. The V and J genes are TRBV28 and TRBJ2-6; D is perhaps TRBD2 (6 bases). Per germline, CDR1 MDHEN and CDR2 SYDVKM. The CDR3 is 15 amino acids. Trimming took 6 bases from V and 2 from J, leaving 11 bases between them. Here the CDR3 DNA reads TGTGCCAGCAGAACGGGGGAGGCTGGGGCCAACGTCCTGACTTTC. Its protein product is CASRTGEAGANVLTF.

This chain connects TRBV5-4 to TRBJ1-2; D call uncertain. The CDR3 has 12 amino acids. Germline assignment: CDR1 SGHNT and CDR2 YYREEE (reference sequence). V lost 4 bases and J lost 3, with 7 bases in between. The CDR3 DNA reads TGTGCCAGCAGCAGGGTGGACTATGGCTACACCTTC. This sequence encodes CASSRVDYGYTF.

The chain links TRBV5-1 to TRBJ2-1; 8 positions match TRBD1. The CDR3 is made up of 13 amino acids. Germline V gene data show CDR1 as SGHRS and CDR2 as YFSETQ. The junction had 3 bases not matched to a gene; V was cut back by 1 base and J by 9 bases. The CDR3 bases are TGCGCCAGCAGCTTGTACACAGGGGGTGAGCAGTTCTTC. This sequence encodes CASSLYTGGEQFF.

V and J are TRBV28 and TRBJ2-7; 8 nucleotides align to TRBD1. After removal of 3 bases from V and 0 bases from J, the junction contained 7 bases not matched to a gene. This CDR3 has 16 amino acids. The germline gives CDR1 MDHEN, CDR2 SYDVKM. CDR3 nucleotides: TGTGCCAGCAGTTTCCTTCATGGGACAGGCTCCTACGAGCAGTACTTC. It codes for CASSFLHGTGSYEQYF.

The chain links TRBV9 to TRBJ1-2, with D possibly TRBD1 on 6 matching bases. This CDR3 contains 14 residues. Germline CDR1 is SGDLS and CDR2 is YYNGEE. With 5 bases removed from V and 4 bases from J, the gap between germline ends came to 15 bases. The CDR3 bases are TGTGCCAGCAGGCGGGACAACCTCCCCTATGGCTACACCTTC. It specifies CASRRDNLPYGYTF. Full variable domain (rest looked up from reference TRBV9 and TRBJ1-2): DSGVTQTPKHLITATGQRVTLRCSPRSGDLSVYWYQQSLDQGLQFLIQYYNGEERAKGNILERFSAQQFPDLHSELNLSSLELGDSALYFCASRRDNLPYGYTFGSGTRLTVV.

This chain uses TRBV10-3 with TRBJ1-1; weak D call: TRBD1 (6 bases). CDR1 and CDR2 from the germline V gene are ENHRY and SYGVKD. This CDR3 contains 15 residues. V dropped 4 bases and J dropped 0 bases, with 12 bases sitting between them. The CDR3 nucleotides are TGTGCCATCAGTGCGGGGGGCATAATGAACACTGAAGCTTTCTTT. This codes for CAISAGGIMNTEAFF.

Note on this clone: The sample holds other DNA sequences that translate to the same CDR3. In nucleotides, the CDR3 is TGTGCCAGCAGTTCACCGGGACAGCTGAACACTGAAGCTTTCTTT. Protein sequence: CASSSPGQLNTEAFF. The gene calls are TRBV28 and TRBJ1-1; 7 positions agree with TRBD1. The CDR3 loop spans 15 amino acids. After removal of 4 bases from V and 0 bases from J, the junction contained 5 bases not matched to a gene. Germline-derived CDR1 and CDR2 are MDHEN and SYDVKM.

The rearrangement uses TRBV18 and TRBJ2-7, with D maybe TRBD2 (5 bases). This CDR3 has 12 residues. In germline, CDR1 is KGHSH, CDR2 LQKENI. Trimming removed 0 bases from V and 7 bases from J, with 7 bases in between. Here the CDR3 DNA reads TGTGCCAGCTCACCACCTACGGGGGAGCAGTACTTC. It codes for CASSPPTGEQYF.

This clone was seen only a few times. V gene TRBV6-5 combines with J gene TRBJ2-6; no definite D call. Germline CDR1 and CDR2: MNHEY and SVGAGI. V lost 2 bases to trimming and J lost 4 bases, with 9 bases between them. The CDR3 totals 15 residues. CDR3 region: CASSYRAVGANVLTF. The CDR3 coding sequence is TGTGCCAGCAGTTACCGGGCGGTCGGGGCCAACGTCCTGACTTTC.

V and J are TRBV18 and TRBJ2-1, with 10 positions matching TRBD2. The CDR3 is made up of 16 amino acids. Per the germline V gene, CDR1 is KGHSH and CDR2 is LQKENI. The trim removed 1 base at V and 7 bases at J, leaving 7 bases unmatched. Here the CDR3 DNA reads TGTGCCAGCTCACCACTGGCTAGCGGGAGAAAAAATGAGCAGTTCTTC. Encoded protein: CASSPLASGRKNEQFF.

This clone has just a few counts. This rearrangement joins TRBV15 to TRBJ2-1, with D maybe TRBD2 (6 bases). V shed 0 bases and J shed 6 bases, with 15 bases lying between them. CDR1 is LNHNV and CDR2 is YYDKDF in the germline V gene (reference sequence). There are 16 residues in the CDR3. As DNA, the CDR3 is TGTGCCACCAGCAGAGATTACGCGGGATTTGGCAATGAGCAGTTCTTC. It is translated as CATSRDYAGFGNEQFF.

This clone was seen only a few times. The chain combines TRBV14 with TRBJ1-2; D unresolved. V was shortened by 1 base and J by 4 bases, with 7 bases between the two germline ends. The CDR3 consists of 13 residues. Looked up from germline, CDR1 is SGHDN and CDR2 is FVKESK. CDR3 coding DNA: TGTGCCAGCAGCCAAGGGCAGTTCTATGGCTACACCTTC. It specifies CASSQGQFYGYTF. The full variable domain, in which reference TRBV14 and TRBJ1-2 provide the parts outside the CDR3, is EAGVTQFPSHSVIEKGQTVTLRCDPISGHDNLYWYRRVMGKEIKFLLHFVKESKQDESGMPNNRFLAERTGGTYSTLKVQPAELEDSGVYFCASSQGQFYGYTFGSGTRLTVV.

The rearrangement links TRBV2 to TRBJ2-7; 12 bases line up with TRBD2. Germline trimming cut 7 bases from V and 6 bases from J; bases unmatched to any gene: 4. The germline gives CDR1 SNHLY, CDR2 FYNNEI. The CDR3 contains 13 residues. The CDR3 DNA sequence: TGTGCCAGCAAGACTAGCGGGAGTTCCGAGCAGTACTTC. This translates into CASKTSGSSEQYF.

The chain employs TRBV21-1 and TRBJ2-7; TRBD1 is taken as the D call from the table, unchecked against the DNA. TRBV21-1 is shown as a pseudogene. This CDR3 region has 16 residues. The CDR3 DNA reads as TGTGCCAGCAGCAAAGAAGTCAGGGAAAGCTCCTACGAGCAGTACTTC. Its protein is CASSKEVRESSYEQYF.

The V call is TRBV7-9, the J call TRBJ1-2; no definite D call. V was pared by 2 bases and J by 8 bases, with 9 bases between. CDR1 is SEHNR, CDR2 FQNEAQ, per germline (reference sequence). The CDR3 runs 12 residues. CDR3 coding DNA: TGTGCCAGCAGCTTACCGCTTCGGGGCTACACCTTC. Protein product: CASSLPLRGYTF.

This clone came up a few times. J is TRBJ2-7 and V is TRBV6-1, with D perhaps matching TRBD2 (6 bases). The CDR3 length is 14 residues. Between the trimmed V and J ends, which lost 3 bases and 3 bases, there was a span of 12 bases. The germline CDR1 and CDR2 sequences are MNHNS and SASEGT. CDR3 DNA sequence: TGTGCCAGCAGTGAGCAAAACGGGAGCTACGAGCAGTACTTC. Its translation: CASSEQNGSYEQYF.

This clone was seen a few times. The chain uses TRBV18 and TRBJ2-1, with 12 bases matching TRBD2. Germline assignment: CDR1 KGHSH and CDR2 LQKENI. The J segment lost 7 bases and the V segment lost 4 bases, leaving 5 bases of the junction unmatched. This CDR3 is built from 15 residues. This CDR3 is CASSQELAGGNEQFF. In DNA form, the CDR3 reads TGTGCCAGCTCACAAGAACTAGCGGGAGGAAATGAGCAGTTCTTC.

This clone was counted only a few times. The chain employs TRBV6-1 and TRBJ2-7; a weak D match, TRBD2 (5 bases). V was shortened by 6 bases and J by 4 bases, with 19 bases between the two germline ends. Germline V gene sequence: CDR1 MNHNS, CDR2 SASEGT. The CDR3 extends over 15 amino acids. Here the CDR3 DNA reads TGTGCCAGCAGCGAGCTAGCAAAGATGATGTACGAGCAGTACTTC. The encoded protein is CASSELAKMMYEQYF.

The table lists this clone with a few counts. The chain combines TRBV6-5 with TRBJ1-5; TRBD1 matches 8 bases. This CDR3 contains 14 residues. Trimming removed 6 bases from V and 6 bases from J; junction bases left unmatched: 7. CDR1 is MNHEY, CDR2 SVGAGI, per germline. The CDR3 loop reads CASSPRTGIQPQHF. The CDR3 DNA reads TGTGCCAGCAGCCCGCGGACAGGGATTCAGCCCCAGCATTTT.

The genes are TRBV2 and TRBJ1-1; D not certain. The germline CDR1 and CDR2 sequences are SNHLY and FYNNEI. CDR3 length: 13 amino acids. V lost 3 bases and J lost 8, with 13 bases in between. In DNA form, the CDR3 reads TGTGCCAGCAGTGACCCGAATACTGTAGAAGCTTTCTTT. Its translation: CASSDPNTVEAFF.

This rearrangement joins TRBV5-1 to TRBJ1-2; TRBD1 matches 7 bases. Trimming at V came to 4 bases and at J to 5 bases, leaving 8 bases not matched to a gene. The CDR3 covers 14 residues. Germline-derived CDR1 and CDR2 are SGHRS and YFSETQ. The CDR3 sequence: CASSMTGPVYGYTF. The CDR3 region has the DNA TGCGCCAGCAGCATGACAGGGCCCGTTTATGGCTACACCTTC.